One and the same sample provided the 2 T cell receptor beta chains below, sequenced in a study of low-dose radiotherapy and immunotherapy resistance in tumors (dated 2022 in TCRdb). Reads for this sample came from an Illumina HiSeq 2500. Superscript III and a set of TRAV- and TRBV-specific primers were used to synthesize first-strand cDNA, so that both TCRalpha and TCRbeta chains were covered. TCRs were amplified with Phusion for roughly 20 PCR cycles using a constant-region primer together with the adapter attached to the V primers. The public reads were run again by TCRdb, first through fastp at Q25 and then through MiXCR, and only productive beta chains were kept. Each entry merges the rows of one CDR3 protein and shows their most common DNA and genes. The sample data list around 100,000 distinct CDR3 sequences, and about a fifth of these were observed just once. Of the sample, roughly 3.9% is held by the ten largest clones.

The sample's time point label is to be understood as: after trial treatment. The label giving this sample's treatment or condition can be read as: LDRT plus nivolumab, ipilimumab, low-dose cyclophosphamide and aspirin (RACIN trial). This material consisted of PBMCs, taken after low-dose radiotherapy plus immunotherapy. The receptors here all came from a male donor with prostate cancer.

This clonotype was recorded at least ten times. This rearrangement joins TRBV20-1 to TRBJ1-2, with 8 bases lining up with TRBD1. Germline lookup yields CDR1 DFQATT and CDR2 SNEGSKA (reference sequence). The CDR3 is made up of 13 amino acids. CDR3 sequence (DNA): TGCAGCTTTCGGACAGGGCTGAACTATGGCTACACCTTC. It translates to CSFRTGLNYGYTF.

Ten or more counts support this clonotype. Here the CDR3 DNA reads TGTGCCAGCAGTTTCCCTAGCGGGGTGGGGACCGGGGAGCTGTTTTTT. Protein: CASSFPSGVGTGELFF. J is TRBJ2-2 and V is TRBV12-3 or TRBV12-4, with 9 bases identical to TRBD2. V shed 3 bases and J 5 bases; nucleotides not matched to a gene: 7. The CDR3 totals 16 residues.